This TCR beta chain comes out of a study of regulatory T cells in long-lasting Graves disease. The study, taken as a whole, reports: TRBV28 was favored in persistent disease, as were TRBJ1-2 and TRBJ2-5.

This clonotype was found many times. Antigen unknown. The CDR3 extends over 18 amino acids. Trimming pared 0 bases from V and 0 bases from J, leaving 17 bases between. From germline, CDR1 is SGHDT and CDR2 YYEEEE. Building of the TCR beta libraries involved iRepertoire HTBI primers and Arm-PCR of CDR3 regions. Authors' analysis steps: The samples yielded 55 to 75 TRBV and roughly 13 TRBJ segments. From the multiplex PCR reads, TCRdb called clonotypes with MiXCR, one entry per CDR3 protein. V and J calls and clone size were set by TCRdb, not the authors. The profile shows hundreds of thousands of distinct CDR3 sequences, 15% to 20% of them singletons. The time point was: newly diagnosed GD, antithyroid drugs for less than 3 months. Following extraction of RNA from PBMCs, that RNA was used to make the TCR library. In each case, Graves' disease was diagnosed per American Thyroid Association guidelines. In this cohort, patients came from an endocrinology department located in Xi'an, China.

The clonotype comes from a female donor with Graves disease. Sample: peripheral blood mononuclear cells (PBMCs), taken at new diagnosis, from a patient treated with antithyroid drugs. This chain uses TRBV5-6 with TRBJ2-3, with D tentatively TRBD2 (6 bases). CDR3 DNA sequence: TGTGCCAGCAGCTTGGACGAAGCGGGCAGGGACAGCACAGATACGCAGTATTTT. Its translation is CASSLDEAGRDSTDTQYF.